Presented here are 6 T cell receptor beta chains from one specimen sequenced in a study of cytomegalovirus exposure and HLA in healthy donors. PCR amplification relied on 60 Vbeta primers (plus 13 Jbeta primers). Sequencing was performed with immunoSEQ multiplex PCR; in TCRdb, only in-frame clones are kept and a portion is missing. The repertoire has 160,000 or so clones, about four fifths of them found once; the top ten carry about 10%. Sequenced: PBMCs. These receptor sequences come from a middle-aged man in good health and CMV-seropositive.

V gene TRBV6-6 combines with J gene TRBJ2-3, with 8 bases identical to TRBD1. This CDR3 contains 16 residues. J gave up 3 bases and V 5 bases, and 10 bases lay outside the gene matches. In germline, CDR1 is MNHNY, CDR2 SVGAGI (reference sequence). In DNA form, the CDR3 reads TGTGCCAGCAGTCAGGGGGCGGGGTGGATAACAGATACGCAGTATTTT. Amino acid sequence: CASSQGAGWITDTQYF.

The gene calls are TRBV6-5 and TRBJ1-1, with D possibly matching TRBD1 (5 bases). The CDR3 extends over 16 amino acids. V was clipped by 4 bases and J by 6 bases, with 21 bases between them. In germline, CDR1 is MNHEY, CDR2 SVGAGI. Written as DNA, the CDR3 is TGTGCCAGCAGTTTCAGGGACGGGGGAGTCACGTCTGAAGCTTTCTTT. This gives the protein CASSFRDGGVTSEAFF.

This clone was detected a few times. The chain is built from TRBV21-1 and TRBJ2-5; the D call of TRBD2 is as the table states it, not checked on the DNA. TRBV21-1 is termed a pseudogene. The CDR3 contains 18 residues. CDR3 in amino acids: CASSSTRRFCCKKETQYF. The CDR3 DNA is TGTGCCAGCAGCAGTACTAGAAGGTTTTGTTGCAAAAAAGAGACCCAGTACTTC.

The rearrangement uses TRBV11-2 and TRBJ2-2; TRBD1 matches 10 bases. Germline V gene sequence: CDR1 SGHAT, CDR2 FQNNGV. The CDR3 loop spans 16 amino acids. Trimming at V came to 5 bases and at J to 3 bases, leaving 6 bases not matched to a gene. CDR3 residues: CASSPGGQGYTGELFF. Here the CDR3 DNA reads TGTGCCAGCAGCCCCGGGGGACAGGGGTACACCGGGGAGCTGTTTTTT.

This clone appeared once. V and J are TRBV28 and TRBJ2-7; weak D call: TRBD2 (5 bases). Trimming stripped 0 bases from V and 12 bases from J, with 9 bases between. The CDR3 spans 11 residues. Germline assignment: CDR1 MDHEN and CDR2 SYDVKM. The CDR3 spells CASSLWGERYF. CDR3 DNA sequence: TGTGCCAGCAGTTTATGGGGAGAACGGTACTTC. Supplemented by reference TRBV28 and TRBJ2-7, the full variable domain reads DVKVTQSSRYLVKRTGEKVFLECVQDMDHENMFWYRQDPGLGLRLIYFSYDVKMKEKGDIPEGYSVSREKKERFSLILESASTNQTSMYLCASSLWGERYFGPGTRLTVT.

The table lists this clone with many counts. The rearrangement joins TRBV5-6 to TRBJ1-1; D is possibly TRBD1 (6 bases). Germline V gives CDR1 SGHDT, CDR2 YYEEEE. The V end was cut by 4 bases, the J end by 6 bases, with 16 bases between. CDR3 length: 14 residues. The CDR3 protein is CASSLQGPKAEAFF. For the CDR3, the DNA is TGTGCCAGCAGCCTACAGGGACCCAAGGCTGAAGCTTTCTTT.